This T cell receptor beta chain stems from a study of patients and donors after allogeneic stem cell transplantation. This CDR3 comprises 11 residues. V was shortened by 5 bases and J by 4 bases, with 5 bases between the two germline ends. Per the germline V gene, CDR1 is MNHEY and CDR2 is SVGEGT. TCRdb passed the RT-PCR reads through MiXCR, listing each CDR3 protein once. The sample has approximately 140,000 distinct CDR3 sequences; 30% to 45% are singletons. This clonotype was obtained from a human donor who was either an allogeneic HSCT recipient or a stem cell or donor lymphocyte infusion donor (not recorded which). It is not recorded whose cells these are; they may come from a transplant donor. The chain uses TRBV6-2 or TRBV6-3 and TRBJ2-5; unclear D gene. Source material: blood, either unsorted or a sorted T cell fraction (not recorded which). The CDR3 loop reads CASSRTETQYF. The CDR3 DNA reads as TGTGCCAGCAGTCGGACAGAGACCCAGTACTTC.